This TCR beta chain was profiled in a study of T cell responses to AZD1222 COVID-19 vaccine. Notes on the study in general: At 160-218 and 743-854, vaccine-associated CD4 TCRs were dominant, and they spanned spike. Spike-specific TCR breadth and depth both grew after two AZD1222 doses. There were mostly white British donors and more females than males, and clonal diversity was possibly underestimated.

CDR1 is SGHDT, CDR2 YYEEEE, per germline. CDR3 length equals 15 residues. V was pared by 0 bases and J by 4 bases, with 13 bases between. As to this clone: Its antigen is currently unknown.

Libraries were prepared by immunoSEQ multiplex PCR; TCRdb keeps only in-frame clonotypes and omits some of them. In the table there are 65,000 to 85,000 clones, 90% of which are singletons. This sample comprised peripheral blood, obtained on day 0 of AZD1222 vaccination. The receptor's source is an adult in good health. The gene calls are TRBV5-6 and TRBJ1-2; perhaps TRBD1 as D (5 bases). For the CDR3, the DNA is TGTGCCAGCAGCTTGGCCCAGGGTCATGGCTATGGCTACACCTTC. Its protein is CASSLAQGHGYGYTF.